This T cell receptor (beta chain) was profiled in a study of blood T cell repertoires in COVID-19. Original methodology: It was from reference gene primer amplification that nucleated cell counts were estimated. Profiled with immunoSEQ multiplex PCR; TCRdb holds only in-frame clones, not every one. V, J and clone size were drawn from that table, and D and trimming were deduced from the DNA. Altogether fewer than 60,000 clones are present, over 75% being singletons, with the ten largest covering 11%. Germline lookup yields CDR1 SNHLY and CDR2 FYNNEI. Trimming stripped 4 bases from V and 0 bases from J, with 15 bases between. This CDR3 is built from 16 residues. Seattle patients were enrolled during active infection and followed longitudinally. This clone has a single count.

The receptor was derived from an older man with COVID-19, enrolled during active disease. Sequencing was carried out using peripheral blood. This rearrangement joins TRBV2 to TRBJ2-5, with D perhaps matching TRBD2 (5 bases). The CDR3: CASSGLAIYYQETQYF. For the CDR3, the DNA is TGTGCCAGCAGTGGGCTAGCCATCTATTACCAAGAGACCCAGTACTTC.